This T cell receptor (beta chain) stems from a study of blood T cell repertoires in COVID-19. Background on the study: Sample material is recorded as cDNA or gDNA derived from T cells, B-cell-depleted T cells, or PBMCs.

Authors' methods: Reference gene primer amplification gave estimated nucleated cell counts. The repertoire was sequenced with immunoSEQ multiplex PCR; TCRdb's copy has only in-frame clones and lacks some. That table gives V, J and clone size, and the DNA gave D and trimming. The table lists about 200,000 clones, just over 85% of them singletons, with approximately 4.8% in the top ten. Sequences were obtained from peripheral blood. The origin of this receptor is a man aged 45-65 years with acute or convalescent COVID-19.

CDR3 sequence (DNA): TGCGCCAGCAGCCCGGGGGGCGGGGCCGGCACAGATACGCAGTATTTT. Translating it yields CASSPGGGAGTDTQYF. This sequence joins TRBV5-1 and TRBJ2-3; possible D gene TRBD2, 7 bases. CDR1 is SGHRS, CDR2 YFSETQ, per germline. The CDR3 length is 16 residues. Between the trimmed V and J ends, which lost 4 bases and 1 base, there was a span of 16 bases.